A single sample is the source of the 14 T cell receptor beta chains below, sequenced in a study of cytomegalovirus exposure and HLA in healthy donors. The PCR made use of 60 Vbeta and 13 Jbeta primers. TCRdb's table, derived via immunoSEQ multiplex PCR, lists solely in-frame clones and lacks some. The sample has about 130,000 clones, around 78% seen once; the top ten hold around 2%. The sequencing input was PBMCs. Every receptor here comes from a woman in her thirties or forties in good health and CMV-seronegative.

This clone appeared once. The chain joins TRBV21-1 to TRBJ1-6. TRBV21-1 is recorded as a pseudogene. CDR3 length: 17 amino acids. CDR3 nucleotide sequence: TGTGCCAGCACTACTGGCGGGGAGATCGGTATAGATTCACCCCTCCACTTT. The encoded protein is CASTTGGEIGIDSPLHF.

This rearrangement joins TRBV5-1 to TRBJ1-2; no firm D call. The CDR3 sequence is 16 residues long. CDR1 is SGHRS, CDR2 YFSETQ, per germline. Trimming pared 0 bases from V and 7 bases from J, leaving 19 bases between. CDR3 bases: TGCGCCAGCAGCTTGGCCGGGGTCCCGAACCCTATTGGCTACACCTTC. Translated, it gives CASSLAGVPNPIGYTF.

This chain joins TRBV7-2 and TRBJ2-3; TRBD2 might be the D (5 bases). The germline V gene encodes CDR1 SGHTA and CDR2 FQGNSA. Trimming cost V 1 base and J 0 bases, with 8 bases left between them. The CDR3 length is 15 residues. The CDR3 spells CASSLGRASTDTQYF. As DNA, the CDR3 is TGTGCCAGCAGCTTAGGGCGGGCTAGCACAGATACGCAGTATTTT.

The chain links TRBV28 to TRBJ1-1, with D possibly TRBD1 on 6 matching bases. This CDR3 has 14 residues. Germline V lookup: CDR1 MDHEN, CDR2 SYDVKM. V shed 1 base and J shed 8 bases, with 14 bases lying between them. The CDR3 DNA reads TGTGCCAGCAGTTTATCGTCGGGGAGGGGGGAAGCTTTCTTT. It specifies CASSLSSGRGEAFF.

This chain connects TRBV2 to TRBJ1-2; D perhaps matches TRBD1 (5 bases). CDR3 length: 14 residues. CDR1 SNHLY and CDR2 FYNNEI come from the germline V gene. Trimming cost V 9 bases and J 0 bases, with 14 bases left between them. The CDR3 bases are TGTGCCAGGGGGAAACAGGCCTCTAACTATGGCTACACCTTC. Residues: CARGKQASNYGYTF.

The chain uses TRBV7-2 and TRBJ2-7, with TRBD2 matching 13 bases. With 6 bases clipped from V and 6 bases from J, the junction kept 5 bases outside the gene matches. Germline-derived CDR1 and CDR2 are SGHTA and FQGNSA. The CDR3 totals 14 residues. CDR3 loop: CASSSLAGGLEQYF. Written as DNA, the CDR3 is TGTGCCAGCAGTTCACTAGCGGGGGGGCTCGAGCAGTACTTC.

The chain uses TRBV6-5 and TRBJ2-3; 7 nucleotides match TRBD1. The V gene end was trimmed by 2 bases and the J gene end by 6 bases; junction bases not matched to a gene: 2. Germline V CDR1 and CDR2: MNHEY, SVGAGI. This CDR3 is built from 13 residues. In DNA, the CDR3 is TGTGCCAGCAGTTACCCGGACAGGGATACGCAGTATTTT. This sequence encodes CASSYPDRDTQYF.

The rearrangement links TRBV4-1 to TRBJ2-5; the D is unclear. V was pared by 0 bases and J by 9 bases, with 8 bases between. Germline V lookup: CDR1 MGHRA, CDR2 YSYEKL. The CDR3 totals 12 residues. This chain's CDR3 is CASSQDPAAQYF. DNA of the CDR3: TGCGCCAGCAGCCAAGATCCCGCGGCCCAGTACTTC.

This sequence joins TRBV6-1 and TRBJ2-1; maybe TRBD1 (6 bases). Germline assignment: CDR1 MNHNS and CDR2 SASEGT. Trimming removed 4 bases from V and 7 bases from J, with 8 bases in between. This CDR3 comprises 12 residues. CDR3 coding DNA: TGTGCCAGCAGTGGACAGGTGAATGAGCAGTTCTTC. This codes for CASSGQVNEQFF.

The CDR3 is CAISEREAGFAGELFF. As DNA, the CDR3 is TGTGCCATCAGTGAGCGAGAGGCGGGGTTCGCCGGGGAGCTGTTTTTT. The V call is TRBV10-3, the J call TRBJ2-2, with TRBD2 as a possible D gene (6 bases). Deletions cut 2 bases from V and 6 bases from J, with 16 bases between. Germline lookup yields CDR1 ENHRY and CDR2 SYGVKD. The CDR3 consists of 16 residues.

This chain connects TRBV18 to TRBJ1-1; D possibly corresponds to TRBD1 (5 bases). Germline values: CDR1 KGHSH, CDR2 LQKENI. CDR3 length equals 14 residues. V lost 5 bases, J lost 1 base, and 11 bases lay in between. Here the CDR3 DNA reads TGTGCCAGCTCAGCCCTACAGGAGAACACTGAAGCTTTCTTT. Amino acid sequence: CASSALQENTEAFF.

The rearrangement uses TRBV7-8 and TRBJ2-3, with 10 bases lining up with TRBD2. After removal of 4 bases from V and 2 bases from J, the junction contained 12 bases not matched to a gene. The CDR3 runs to 18 residues. The germline CDR1 and CDR2 sequences are SGHVS and FQNEAQ. CDR3: CASSSRILAGGPTDTQYF. In DNA, the CDR3 is TGTGCCAGCAGCTCCCGGATCTTAGCGGGGGGCCCCACAGATACGCAGTATTTT.

The chain's CDR3 is CASSRFLKRNGGRDPYEQYF. The CDR3 DNA reads as TGTGCCAGCAGCCGCTTCCTCAAACGAAATGGCGGGAGGGATCCCTACGAGCAGTACTTC. This chain connects TRBV4-2 to TRBJ2-7, with 9 nucleotides matching TRBD2. The trim removed 4 bases at V and 2 bases at J, leaving 21 bases unmatched. The CDR3 has 20 amino acids. Germline V gene lookup returns CDR1 LGHNA and CDR2 YNFKEQ.

The chain recombines TRBV10-1 with TRBJ2-3; D is undetermined. V lost 9 bases and J 0 bases, leaving 19 bases between the germline ends. The CDR3 is made up of 16 amino acids. CDR1 is WNHNN and CDR2 is SYGVQD in the germline V gene (reference sequence). Written as DNA, the CDR3 is TGCGCCAGAGTCAACACGATCGAAGATAGCACAGATACGCAGTATTTT. Its protein product is CARVNTIEDSTDTQYF.